The T cell receptor (beta chain) under discussion was sequenced for a study of blood T cells in healthy people across ages. Trimming removed 7 bases from V and 0 bases from J, with 13 bases in between. This CDR3 is 15 amino acids long. The germline CDR1 and CDR2 sequences are MDHEN and SYDVKM. Together with a sample-barcoded 5' primer, a J-beta primer mix was included in a second PCR lasting 7 to 11 cycles. MiXCR, run by TCRdb on the 5' RACE reads, gives a single entry per CDR3 protein. The profile shows about 1,500,000 distinct CDR3 sequences, 42% of them singletons. Sequencing was done on a sample of blood. The genes are TRBV28 and TRBJ2-1; TRBD1 or TRBD2 may be the D gene (5 bases each). This TCR came from a woman younger than 30 in good health. DNA of the CDR3: TGTGCCAGCAACACCGGGACCGTCTCCTACAATGAGCAGTTCTTC. This translates into CASNTGTVSYNEQFF. The full variable domain, with the rest looked up from reference TRBV28 and TRBJ2-1, is DVKVTQSSRYLVKRTGEKVFLECVQDMDHENMFWYRQDPGLGLRLIYFSYDVKMKEKGDIPEGYSVSREKKERFSLILESASTNQTSMYLCASNTGTVSYNEQFFGPGTRLTVL.